This TCR beta chain was profiled in a study of blood T cell repertoires in COVID-19. Trimming at V came to 7 bases and at J to 6 bases, leaving 10 bases not matched to a gene. CDR3 length equals 14 residues. Germline CDR1 is SNHLY and CDR2 is FYNNEI. Cohorts were assigned according to the clinical history that participants reported. Under the authors' procedure: Using reference gene primer amplification, nucleated cell counts were estimated. Method: immunoSEQ multiplex PCR; TCRdb's copy keeps in-frame clones and lacks some. V and J calls and clone size are given by that table; D and trimming were obtained from the DNA. The sample includes 400,000 to 450,000 clones, around 90% of them seen just once.

Material: PBMCs or T cells enriched from blood (not recorded which). This chain links TRBV2 with TRBJ2-7, with TRBD2 identical over 9 bases. This clonotype was obtained from a man aged 18 to 30 who had recovered from COVID-19. CDR3 DNA sequence: TGTGCCAGCATTTGGCGGGAGGGCCTTAGCGAGCAGTACTTC. As protein: CASIWREGLSEQYF. Using reference TRBV2 and TRBJ2-7 for the parts outside the CDR3, the full variable domain is EPEVTQTPSHQVTQMGQEVILRCVPISNHLYFYWYRQILGQKVEFLVSFYNNEISEKSEIFDDQFSVERPDGSNFTLKIRSTKLEDSAMYFCASIWREGLSEQYFGPGTRLTVT.